The entry that follows covers one T cell receptor (beta chain) sequence. Germline V gene sequence: CDR1 SGHDN, CDR2 FVKESK. Trimming took off 0 bases at V and 5 bases at J, with 7 bases between the two ends. The CDR3 contains 13 residues. Each CDR3 protein gets one entry after TCRdb re-called the RT-PCR reads with MiXCR. The data hold about 500,000 distinct CDR3 sequences, with about 15% observed a single time. This record comes from a study of response to subunit inactivated influenza vaccine. The source was CD4+ T cells sorted from PBMCs, collected around 25 months after vaccination. The origin of this receptor is a man between 50 and 75 years old who received an inactivated influenza vaccine. The chain links TRBV14 to TRBJ2-5; D perhaps matches TRBD2 (5 bases). The CDR3 loop reads CASSQELAETQYF. CDR3 coding DNA: TGTGCCAGCAGCCAAGAGTTAGCGGAGACCCAGTACTTC.